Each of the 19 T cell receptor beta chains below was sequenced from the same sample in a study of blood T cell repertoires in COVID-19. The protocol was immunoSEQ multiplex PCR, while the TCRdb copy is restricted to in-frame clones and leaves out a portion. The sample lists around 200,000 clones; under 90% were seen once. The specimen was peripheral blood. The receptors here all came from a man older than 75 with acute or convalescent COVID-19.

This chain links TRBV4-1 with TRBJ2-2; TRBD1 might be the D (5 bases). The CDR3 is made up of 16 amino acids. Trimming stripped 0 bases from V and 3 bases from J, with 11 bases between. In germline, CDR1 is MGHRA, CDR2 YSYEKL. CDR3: CASSQDYRSYTGELFF. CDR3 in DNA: TGCGCCAGCAGCCAAGACTACAGGTCTTACACCGGGGAGCTGTTTTTT.

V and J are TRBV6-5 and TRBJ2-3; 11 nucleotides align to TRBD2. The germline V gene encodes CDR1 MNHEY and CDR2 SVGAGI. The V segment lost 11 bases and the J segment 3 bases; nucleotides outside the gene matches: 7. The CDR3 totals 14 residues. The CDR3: CAGRLAGLTDTQYF. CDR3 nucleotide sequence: TGTGCCGGTAGACTAGCGGGATTAACAGATACGCAGTATTTT.

DNA for the CDR3: TGTGCCACCAGTGAGACTACCTCGCGCACAGATACGCAGTATTTT. Translated, it gives CATSETTSRTDTQYF. V usage is TRBV24-1 and J usage is TRBJ2-3; tentatively, D is TRBD2 (5 bases). Germline CDR1 is KGHDR and CDR2 is SFDVKD. The V gene lost 4 bases and the J gene lost 1 base, with 11 bases spanning the gap. CDR3 size: 15 residues.

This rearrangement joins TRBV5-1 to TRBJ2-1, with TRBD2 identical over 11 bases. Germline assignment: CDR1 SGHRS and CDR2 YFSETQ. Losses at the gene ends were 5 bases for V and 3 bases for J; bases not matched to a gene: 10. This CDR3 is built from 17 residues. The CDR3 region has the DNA TGCGCCAGCAGTCCCGTGGTAGCGGGAGGGCGCTACAATGAGCAGTTCTTC. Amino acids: CASSPVVAGGRYNEQFF.

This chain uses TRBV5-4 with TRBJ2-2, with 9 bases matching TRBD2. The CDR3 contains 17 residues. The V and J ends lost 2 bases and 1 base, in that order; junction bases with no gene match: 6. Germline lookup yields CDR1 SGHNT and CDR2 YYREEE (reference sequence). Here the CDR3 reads CASSFGGGRGNTGELFF. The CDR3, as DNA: TGTGCCAGCAGCTTCGGAGGCGGGAGGGGGAACACCGGGGAGCTGTTTTTT.

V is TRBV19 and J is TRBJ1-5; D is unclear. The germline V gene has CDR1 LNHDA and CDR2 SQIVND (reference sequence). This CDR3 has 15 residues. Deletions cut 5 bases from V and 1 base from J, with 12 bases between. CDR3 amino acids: CASSSNTVSNQPQHF. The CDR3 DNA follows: TGTGCCAGTAGTTCGAATACTGTAAGCAATCAGCCCCAGCATTTT. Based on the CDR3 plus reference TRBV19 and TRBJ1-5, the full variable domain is DGGITQSPKYLFRKEGQNVTLSCEQNLNHDAMYWYRQDPGQGLRLIYYSQIVNDFQKGDIAEGYSVSREKKESFPLTVTSAQKNPTAFYLCASSSNTVSNQPQHFGDGTRLSIL.

The CDR3 spells CASSQDLYGTGGGYTF. The CDR3 coding sequence is TGCGCCAGCAGCCAAGATCTTTACGGGACAGGGGGTGGCTACACCTTC. The V gene is TRBV4-1, the J gene TRBJ1-2, with 11 bases matching TRBD1. CDR1 MGHRA and CDR2 YSYEKL come from the germline V gene. J lost 7 bases, V lost 0 bases, and 7 bases had no gene match. The CDR3 loop spans 16 amino acids.

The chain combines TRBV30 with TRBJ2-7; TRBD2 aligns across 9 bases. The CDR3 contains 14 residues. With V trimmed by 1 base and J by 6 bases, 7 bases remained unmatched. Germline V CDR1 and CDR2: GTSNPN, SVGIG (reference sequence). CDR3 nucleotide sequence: TGTGCCTGGAGTGAGGCGGGAGGGCCCTCCGAGCAGTACTTC. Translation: CAWSEAGGPSEQYF.

CDR3 sequence reads: CASSVVPGGPTDTQYF. In nucleotides, the CDR3 is TGTGCCAGCAGCGTAGTCCCGGGAGGGCCCACAGATACGCAGTATTTT. The J gene is TRBJ2-3, the V gene TRBV9, with 8 positions matching TRBD2. CDR3 length equals 16 residues. With 0 bases clipped from V and 2 bases from J, the junction kept 5 bases outside the gene matches. Germline V gives CDR1 SGDLS, CDR2 YYNGEE.

CDR3 region: CASTLGGERSYEQYF. The CDR3, as DNA: TGTGCCAGCACCCTAGGGGGGGAAAGGTCCTACGAGCAGTACTTC. The chain recombines TRBV28 with TRBJ2-7, with D tentatively TRBD2 (7 bases). From germline, CDR1 is MDHEN and CDR2 SYDVKM. The CDR3 is 15 amino acids. Deletions cut 7 bases from V and 1 base from J, with 17 bases between.

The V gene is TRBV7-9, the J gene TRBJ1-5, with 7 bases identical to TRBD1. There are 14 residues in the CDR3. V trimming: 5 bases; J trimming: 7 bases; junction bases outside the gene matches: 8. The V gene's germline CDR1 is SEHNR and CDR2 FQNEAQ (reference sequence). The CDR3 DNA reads TGTGCCAGCAGCCGGGACAGCCGGGGGCAGCCCCAGCATTTT. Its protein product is CASSRDSRGQPQHF.

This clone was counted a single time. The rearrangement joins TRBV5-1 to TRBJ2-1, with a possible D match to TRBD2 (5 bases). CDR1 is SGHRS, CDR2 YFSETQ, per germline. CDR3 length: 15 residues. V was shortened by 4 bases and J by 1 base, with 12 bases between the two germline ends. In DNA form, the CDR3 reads TGCGCCAGCAGCATACATAGCGCGTCCTACAATGAGCAGTTCTTC. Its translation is CASSIHSASYNEQFF.

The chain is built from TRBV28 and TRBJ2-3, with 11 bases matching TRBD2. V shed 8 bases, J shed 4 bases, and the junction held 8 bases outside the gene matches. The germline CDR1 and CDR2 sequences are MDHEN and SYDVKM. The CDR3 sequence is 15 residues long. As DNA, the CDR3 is TGTGCCAGCTCACTAGCGGGAGCTGACGCAGATACGCAGTATTTT. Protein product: CASSLAGADADTQYF.

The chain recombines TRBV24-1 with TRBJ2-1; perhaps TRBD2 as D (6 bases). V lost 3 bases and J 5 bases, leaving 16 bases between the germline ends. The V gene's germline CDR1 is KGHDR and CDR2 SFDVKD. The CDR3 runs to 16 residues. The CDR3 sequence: CATSDASGGPNNEQFF. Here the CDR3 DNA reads TGTGCCACCAGTGATGCCAGCGGAGGGCCAAACAATGAGCAGTTCTTC.

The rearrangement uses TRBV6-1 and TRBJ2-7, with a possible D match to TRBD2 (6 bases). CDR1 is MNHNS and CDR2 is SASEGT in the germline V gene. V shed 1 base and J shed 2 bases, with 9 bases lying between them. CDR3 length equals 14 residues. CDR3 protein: CASSEGTGAYEQYF. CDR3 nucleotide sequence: TGTGCCAGCAGTGAAGGAACGGGGGCCTACGAGCAGTACTTC.

The CDR3 DNA follows: TGTGCCAGCTCACCGACTAGCGGGAGTGGGGGCTCTGGGGCCAACGTCCTGACTTTC. Protein: CASSPTSGSGGSGANVLTF. V usage is TRBV18 and J usage is TRBJ2-6, with 12 bases identical to TRBD2. Trimming took 3 bases from V and 0 from J; bases not matched to a gene: 6. The CDR3 contains 19 residues. Germline V gene data show CDR1 as KGHSH and CDR2 as LQKENI.

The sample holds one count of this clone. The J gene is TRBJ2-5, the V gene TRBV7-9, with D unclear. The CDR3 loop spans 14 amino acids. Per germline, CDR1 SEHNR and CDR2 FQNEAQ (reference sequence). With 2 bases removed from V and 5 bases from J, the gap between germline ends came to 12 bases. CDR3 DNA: TGTGCCAGCAGCTTATCGACAAGTCGGGAGACCCAGTACTTC. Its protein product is CASSLSTSRETQYF. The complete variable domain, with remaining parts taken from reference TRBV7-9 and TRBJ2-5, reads DTGVSQNPRHKITKRGQNVTFRCDPISEHNRLYWYRQTLGQGPEFLTYFQNEAQLEKSRLLSDRFSAERPKGSFSTLEIQRTEQGDSAMYLCASSLSTSRETQYFGPGTRLLVL.

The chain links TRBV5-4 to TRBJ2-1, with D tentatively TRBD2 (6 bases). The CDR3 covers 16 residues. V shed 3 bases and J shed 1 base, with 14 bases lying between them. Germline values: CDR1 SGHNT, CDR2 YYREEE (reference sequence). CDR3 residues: CASSSRSSASYNEQFF. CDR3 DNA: TGTGCCAGCAGCTCCCGGTCTAGCGCTTCCTACAATGAGCAGTTCTTC.

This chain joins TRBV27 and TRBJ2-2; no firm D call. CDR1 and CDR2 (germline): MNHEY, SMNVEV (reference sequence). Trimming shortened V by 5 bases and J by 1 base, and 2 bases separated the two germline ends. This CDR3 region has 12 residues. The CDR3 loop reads CASSLNTGELFF. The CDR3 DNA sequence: TGTGCCAGCAGTCTGAACACCGGGGAGCTGTTTTTT.